Following are 23 T cell receptor beta chains from one sample sequenced in a study of tumor-infiltrating lymphocytes in primary liver carcinoma. Extraction also yielded germline DNA, while blood RNA was obtained from unsorted whole blood. The investigators made TCR beta cDNA from approximately 0.5 ug total RNA, using a constant-region primer. Three-round nested multiplex PCR performed with slightly modified ARM-PCR produced the TCR beta libraries. TRBV1-TRBV30 forward primers paired with a C-beta reverse primer were used in the first two PCR rounds, which ran roughly 9 cycles each. TCRdb re-analysed the multiplex PCR reads in MiXCR, keeping a single row per CDR3 protein. The data hold roughly 180,000 distinct CDR3 sequences, with 50% to 75% observed a single time. The sample taken for sequencing was peripheral blood. The source of these receptors is a man aged 35 to 55 with primary liver carcinoma and hepatitis B virus infection.

Comment on this clonotype: Its ends do not fully match the called genes, so a read error is possible. The CDR3 nucleotides read TGTGCCACTCCTTCCAGCGGGCGGCCGACCTACAAGCAGTACTTC. Translated: CATPSSGRPTYKQYF. V usage is TRBV10-3 and J usage is TRBJ2-7, with a tentative D call TRBD2 (6 bases). There are 15 residues in the CDR3. Per germline, CDR1 ENHRY and CDR2 SYGVKD.

As to this clonotype: Its ends do not fully match the called genes, so a read error is possible. This chain links TRBV11-2 with TRBJ2-1; 7 bases match TRBD2. The CDR3 totals 17 residues. Germline CDR1 reads SGHAT; CDR2 reads FQNNGV. In DNA, the CDR3 is TGTGCCAGCAGACAAGGCCGGGGACTACCGATCTACAATGGGCAGTTCTTC. It codes for CASRQGRGLPIYNGQFF.

The V and J genes are TRBV6-5 and TRBJ1-5; no clear D. V shed 6 bases and J shed 5 bases, with 14 bases lying between them. CDR1 MNHEY and CDR2 SVGAGI come from the germline V gene. The CDR3 covers 14 residues. CDR3: CASSPEHRDQPQHF. In DNA, the CDR3 is TGTGCCAGCAGCCCAGAACATCGGGATCAGCCCCAGCATTTT.

Comment on this clonotype: A much larger clone differs from this one at a single base, so this may be a read error. The chain joins TRBV29-1 to TRBJ1-2, with D unclear. The CDR3 length is 10 residues. CDR1 SQVTM and CDR2 ANQGSEA come from the germline V gene. Trimming took off 2 bases at V and 14 bases at J, with 12 bases between the two ends. CDR3 DNA sequence: TGCAGCGTTGAATATGCCAGAGGGACCTTC. It specifies CSVEYARGTF.

The gene calls are TRBV28 and TRBJ2-7; the D gene is possibly TRBD1 (6 bases). Trimming pared 6 bases from V and 1 base from J, leaving 16 bases between. The CDR3 has 15 residues. The germline gives CDR1 MDHEN, CDR2 SYDVKM. This CDR3 reads CASSPLGQPSYEQYF. Written as DNA, the CDR3 is TGTGCCAGCAGCCCTTTAGGACAGCCATCCTACGAGCAGTACTTC.

This clonotype was seen more than once but under ten times. The chain couples TRBV4-1 to TRBJ2-1, with D possibly TRBD2 on 6 matching bases. This CDR3 comprises 16 residues. The germline CDR1 and CDR2 sequences are MGHRA and YSYEKL. Trimming took off 3 bases at V and 8 bases at J, with 20 bases between the two ends. The DNA for the CDR3 is TGCGCCAGCAGCCATGAACTGGGGGGAGCGGGCGATGAGCAGTTCTTC. Its protein is CASSHELGGAGDEQFF.

Only a few counts were recorded for this clonotype. The chain uses TRBV6-6 and TRBJ1-6, with a possible D match to TRBD1 (5 bases). The germline V gene has CDR1 MNHNY and CDR2 SVGAGI (reference sequence). The CDR3 loop spans 17 amino acids. Between the trimmed V and J ends, which lost 5 bases and 7 bases, there was a span of 21 bases. The CDR3 loop reads CASSRTGSSAGNSPLHF. CDR3 coding DNA: TGTGCCAGCAGTAGGACGGGTTCCTCGGCAGGGAATTCACCCCTCCACTTT.

This clonotype was observed a few times. The V gene is TRBV12-3 or TRBV12-4, the J gene TRBJ2-5; no clear D. This CDR3 has 14 residues. The V end lost 1 base, the J end lost 1 base, and 7 bases lay between the germline ends. The CDR3 bases are TGTGCCAGCAGTTTAGGGTCAACCCAAGAGACCCAGTACTTC. It translates to CASSLGSTQETQYF.

Turning to this clonotype: At one of its ends the junction is not consistent with the germline gene, which may arise from a read error. V is TRBV11-2 and J is TRBJ2-1, with TRBD2 matching 10 bases. The CDR3 is 16 amino acids. Per the germline V gene, CDR1 is SGHAT and CDR2 is FQNNGV. CDR3 region: CTSILSGASGRGEQFF. In nucleotides, the CDR3 is TGTACCAGCATCTTATCAGGGGCTAGCGGGAGAGGTGAGCAGTTCTTC.

As to this clonotype: At one boundary the junction diverges from the germline segment, which might be a read error. V and J are TRBV11-2 and TRBJ2-5; 8 nucleotides agree with TRBD2. The CDR3 spans 17 residues. CDR1 and CDR2 (germline): SGHAT, FQNNGV. The CDR3 DNA is TGCGCCAGCAGCTTAGGGAGTAGCGGGATAAAAGGAGAGACCCAGTACTTC. As protein: CASSLGSSGIKGETQYF.

This clonotype has only a few counts. V usage is TRBV12-3 or TRBV12-4 and J usage is TRBJ2-1, with 9 positions matching TRBD2. V shed 5 bases and J 2 bases; nucleotides not matched to a gene: 4. The length of the CDR3 is 15 residues. The CDR3 DNA follows: TGTGCCAGCAGTCCCAGCGGGAGGCCCTACAATGAGCAGTTCTTC. Translation: CASSPSGRPYNEQFF.

The rearrangement joins TRBV11-2 to TRBJ2-7; D remains unclear. V was trimmed by 4 bases and J by 6 bases, leaving 16 bases between them. The CDR3 is made up of 14 amino acids. Looked up from germline, CDR1 is SGHAT and CDR2 is FQNNGV. The CDR3 DNA sequence: TGTGCCAGCAGCTCAGCCGATGGAGCCTGCGAGCAGTACTTC. It yields the protein CASSSADGACEQYF. The full variable domain, completed using reference TRBV11-2 and TRBJ2-7, is EAGVAQSPRYKIIEKRQSVAFWCNPISGHATLYWYQQILGQGPKLLIQFQNNGVVDDSQLPKDRFSAERLKGVDSTLKIQPAKLEDSAVYLCASSSADGACEQYFGPGTRLTVT.

The sample holds a few counts of this clonotype. A much larger clone lies a single base off, so this may be a read error. V gene TRBV11-2 combines with J gene TRBJ2-7; 9 bases line up with TRBD1. Per germline, CDR1 SGHAT and CDR2 FQNNGV. V lost 0 bases and J lost 5; bases outside the gene matches: 20. This CDR3 is built from 20 residues. CDR3 DNA sequence: TGTGCCAGCAGCTTAGACCCCTCCTATACCACAGGGGGCGGGTACCACGAGCAGTACTTC. Its translation: CASSLDPSYTTGGGYHEQYF.

The chain couples TRBV29-1 to TRBJ2-3; no reliable D call. V was cut by 6 bases and J by 10 bases, with 17 bases left in between. The CDR3 is 12 amino acids. Germline values: CDR1 SQVTM, CDR2 ANQGSEA. CDR3 residues: CSVAETAPPQYF. For the CDR3, the DNA is TGCAGCGTCGCAGAGACTGCGCCACCGCAGTATTTT.

On this clonotype: This is likely a read error, given that the CDR3 carries no conserved phenylalanine or tryptophan at its end. The chain carries TRBV11-1 and TRBJ2-1; possibly TRBD1 for D (5 bases). This CDR3 contains 13 residues. CDR1 is SGHAT, CDR2 FQDESV, per germline (reference sequence). CDR3 region: CASSLDLGREQFY. CDR3 in DNA: TGCGCCAGCAGCTTAGACCTGGGGCGGGAGCAGTTCTAC.

Regarding this clonotype: Germline is not matched at one junction end, which may reflect a read error. The rearrangement uses TRBV4-1 and TRBJ2-1, with TRBD2 matching 9 bases. Germline V gives CDR1 MGHRA, CDR2 YSYEKL. The CDR3 is made up of 16 amino acids. CDR3 loop: CTSSLKVLAGSHERFF. Here the CDR3 DNA reads TGCACCAGCAGCCTAAAGGTTCTAGCGGGAAGCCATGAGCGGTTCTTC.

Regarding this clonotype: This could be a read error, since a much larger clone is one nucleotide away. CDR3 nucleotides: TGTGCCAGCAACTCGGGATACAAGGAAGGCTCTGAGACCCAGTACTTC. Translation gives CASNSGYKEGSETQYF. The chain joins TRBV5-4 to TRBJ2-5, with a tentative D call TRBD2 (5 bases). This CDR3 region has 16 residues. The V gene lost 6 bases and the J gene lost 5 bases, with 23 bases spanning the gap. Germline CDR1 and CDR2: SGHNT and YYREEE (reference sequence).

The chain links TRBV14 to TRBJ1-1; TRBD1 matches at 8 bases. V dropped 5 bases and J dropped 5; count of bases not matched to a gene: 10. Germline assignment: CDR1 SGHDN and CDR2 FVKESK. This CDR3 is built from 15 residues. The CDR3 region has the DNA TGTGCCAGCAGCTATCGACAGGGGTTAGGGACTGAAGCTTTCTTT. Its translation is CASSYRQGLGTEAFF. The full variable domain, completed using reference TRBV14 and TRBJ1-1, is EAGVTQFPSHSVIEKGQTVTLRCDPISGHDNLYWYRRVMGKEIKFLLHFVKESKQDESGMPNNRFLAERTGGTYSTLKVQPAELEDSGVYFCASSYRQGLGTEAFFGQGTRLTVV.

V is TRBV6-2 or TRBV6-3 and J is TRBJ1-1; D remains unclear. The CDR3 covers 12 residues. V lost 7 bases to trimming and J lost 1 base, with 7 bases between them. Looked up from germline, CDR1 is MNHEY and CDR2 is SVGEGT. CDR3 nucleotides: TGTGCCAGCAATGAAGGGAACACTGAAGCTTTCTTT. Its translation is CASNEGNTEAFF.

The chain carries TRBV4-2 and TRBJ2-7; 13 bases match TRBD2. In germline, CDR1 is LGHNA, CDR2 YNFKEQ. This CDR3 contains 16 residues. V dropped 8 bases and J dropped 0; count of bases not matched to a gene: 7. The CDR3, as DNA: TGTGCCAGCTGCGAACTAGCGGGAGGGCCCTCCTACGAGCAGTACTTC. Residues: CASCELAGGPSYEQYF.

A note on this clonotype: The junction departs from germline at one end; a sequencing error may be responsible. This sequence joins TRBV11-2 and TRBJ2-6; D may be TRBD1 (5 bases). Germline V CDR1 and CDR2: SGHAT, FQNNGV. The CDR3 has 18 amino acids. The CDR3 DNA reads TGTGCCAGCAACTTAGGGCCAGGGCACAGTTCTGGGGCCAACGTCCTGACTTTC. It yields the protein CASNLGPGHSSGANVLTF.

This chain links TRBV28 with TRBJ2-7, with 7 bases matching TRBD2. CDR1 is MDHEN, CDR2 SYDVKM, per germline. CDR3 length equals 15 residues. Trimming took 6 bases from V and 0 from J; bases not matched to a gene: 8. In nucleotides, the CDR3 is TGTGCCAGCAGGAAAACTAGCGCAAGCTCCTACGAGCAGTACTTC. It codes for CASRKTSASSYEQYF.

CDR3 loop: CASSPYGYTF. Here the CDR3 DNA reads TGTGCCAGCAGCCCTTATGGCTACACCTTC. This chain joins TRBV21-1 and TRBJ1-2. TRBV21-1 is termed a pseudogene. CDR3 length: 10 amino acids.